This TCR beta chain was sequenced for a study of T cells in Graves' hyperthyroidism and ophthalmopathy. The wider study: Peripheral blood specimens were obtained at initial diagnosis, prior to any treatment. Study conclusions and caveats: The model anticipated ophthalmopathy a median about six months pre-onset. The majority of expanded thyroid clonotypes above 0.001 also appeared in blood. A model built on 13 V-J features separated ophthalmopathy from stable hyperthyroidism.

This clonotype was counted ten times or more. Its specificity is not known. TCR beta CDR3 region amplification was performed from RNA transcripts. The primer set for the first-round RT-PCR of the TCR CDR3 was HTBI. TCRdb fed the multiplex PCR reads into MiXCR, producing one record per CDR3 protein. The data contain fewer than 550,000 distinct CDR3 sequences, 15% to 18% of them singletons. The CDR3 runs 15 residues. Germline values: CDR1 ENHRY, CDR2 SYGVKD. V shed 4 bases and J 7 bases; nucleotides not matched to a gene: 9. This chain joins TRBV10-3 and TRBJ2-2; 7 nucleotides line up with TRBD1. The origin of this receptor is a woman aged 18-35 years with Graves' hyperthyroidism. The sample consisted of blood. The CDR3 loop reads CAISARGGQDGELFF. CDR3 DNA sequence: TGTGCCATCAGTGCCCGAGGGGGCCAAGACGGGGAGCTGTTTTTT.